The clone carrying this T cell receptor beta chain was seen once. The data originate from a study of blood T cell repertoires in COVID-19. The wider study: The samples span acute and convalescent COVID-19 from the United States, Italy and Spain. PBMCs, B-cell-depleted T cells, or T cells were the source of the cDNA or gDNA that made up the material.

Seattle participants joined during active infection and were tracked over time. Original processing notes: Estimated nucleated cell counts came from reference gene primer amplification. The method was immunoSEQ multiplex PCR; TCRdb's version includes in-frame clones alone and lacks a portion of them. Clonal size and the V and J genes are those of that table, whereas D and trimming came from the DNA. The table has 110,000 or so clones, 75% to 90% seen once. Looked up from germline, CDR1 is MNHEY and CDR2 is SMNVEV (reference sequence). The CDR3 loop spans 16 amino acids. Trimming stripped 3 bases from V and 7 bases from J, with 19 bases between.

V is TRBV27 and J is TRBJ2-1; D is possibly TRBD2 (5 bases). Sequenced input: peripheral blood. The source is a woman aged 55-69 years with COVID-19, enrolled during active disease. CDR3 protein: CASSFGYARAFNEQFF. The DNA of the CDR3 is TGTGCCAGCAGTTTTGGGTACGCGCGGGCTTTTAATGAGCAGTTCTTC.